This T cell receptor (beta chain) appears in the sequencing data of a study of HIV-infected children after antiretroviral therapy interruption. Study-wide background: Continuous-treatment children had median age around 8 years, interruption roughly 9.5 years. Recorded EBV and CMV exposure existed for most children.

Relative to its sample, this clonotype is medium-sized. Its specificity is not known. Treatment of the sample: PENTA 11 planned treatment interruption arm or continuous ART arm. Findings of the study overall: Naive CD4+ CDR3 sharing between time points fell after interruption began.

The TCR library was built from RNA with a 3' RACE protocol and unique molecular identifiers. TCRdb passed the 3' RACE reads through MiXCR, listing each CDR3 protein once. The sample consists of some 15,000 distinct CDR3 sequences, about 3.7% of them appearing once. This CDR3 comprises 18 residues. Germline loops: CDR1 DFQATT, CDR2 SNEGSKA (reference sequence). The junction had 15 bases not matched to a gene; V was cut back by 6 bases and J by 2 bases. The source was CD45RA+ CD4+ T cells from PBMCs, collected from a donor given antiretroviral therapy, either interrupted or continuous. Indicated subset: naive CD4+ CD45RA+ CD45RO- T cells. The chain joins TRBV20-1 to TRBJ2-5; the match to TRBD2 covers 13 bases. The clonotype was recovered from a child aged 2-17 years with HIV. The CDR3 reads CSATRTSGGLLGQETQYF. CDR3 sequence (DNA): TGCAGTGCCACAAGGACTAGCGGGGGCCTCCTGGGGCAAGAGACCCAGTACTTC.